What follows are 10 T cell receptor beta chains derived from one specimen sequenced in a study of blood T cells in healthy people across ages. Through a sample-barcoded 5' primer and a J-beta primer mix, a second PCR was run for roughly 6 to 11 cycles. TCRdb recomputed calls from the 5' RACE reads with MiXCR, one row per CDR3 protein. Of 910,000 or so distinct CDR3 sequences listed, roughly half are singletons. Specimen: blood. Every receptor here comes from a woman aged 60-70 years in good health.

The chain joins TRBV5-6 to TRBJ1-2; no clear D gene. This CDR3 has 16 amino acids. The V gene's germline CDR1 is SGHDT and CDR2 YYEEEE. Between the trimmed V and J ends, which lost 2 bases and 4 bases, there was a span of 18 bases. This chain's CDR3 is CASSFRGTEGVYGYTF. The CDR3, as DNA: TGTGCCAGCAGCTTTCGTGGAACAGAAGGTGTCTATGGCTACACCTTC.

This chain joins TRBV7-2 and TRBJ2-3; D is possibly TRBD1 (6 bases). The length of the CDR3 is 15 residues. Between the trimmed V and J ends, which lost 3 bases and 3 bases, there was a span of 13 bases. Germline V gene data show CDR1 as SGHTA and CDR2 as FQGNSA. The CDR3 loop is CASSFRGQSTDTQYF. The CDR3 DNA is TGTGCCAGCAGCTTTAGAGGACAGAGTACAGATACGCAGTATTTT.

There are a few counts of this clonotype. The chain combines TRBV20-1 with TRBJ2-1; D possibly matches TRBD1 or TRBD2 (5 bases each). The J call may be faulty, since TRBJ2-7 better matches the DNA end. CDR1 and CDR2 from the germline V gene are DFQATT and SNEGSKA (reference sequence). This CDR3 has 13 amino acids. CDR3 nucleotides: TGCAGTGCTCGAGGGGCTCCCTTGGAAGAGCAGTACTTC. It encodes CSARGAPLEEQYF.

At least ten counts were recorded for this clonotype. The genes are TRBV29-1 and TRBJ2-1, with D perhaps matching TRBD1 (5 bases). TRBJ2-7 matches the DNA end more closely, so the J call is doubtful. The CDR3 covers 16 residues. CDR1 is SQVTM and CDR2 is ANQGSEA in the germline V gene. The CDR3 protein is CSVEVRDRGSYNEQYF. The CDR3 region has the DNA TGCAGCGTTGAAGTCAGAGACAGAGGATCCTACAATGAGCAGTACTTC.

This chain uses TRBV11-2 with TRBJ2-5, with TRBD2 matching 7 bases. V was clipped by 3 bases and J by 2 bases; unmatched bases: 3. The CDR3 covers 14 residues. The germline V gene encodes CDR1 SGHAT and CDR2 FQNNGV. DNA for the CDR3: TGTGCCAGCAGCTTCGAGCGGGGACAAGAGACCCAGTACTTC. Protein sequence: CASSFERGQETQYF.

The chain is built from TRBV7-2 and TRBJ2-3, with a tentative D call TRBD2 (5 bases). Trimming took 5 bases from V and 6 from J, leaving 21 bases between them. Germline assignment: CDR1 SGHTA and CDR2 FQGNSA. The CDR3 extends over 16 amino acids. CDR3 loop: CASSEGGPAQSDTQYF. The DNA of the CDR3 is TGTGCCAGCAGCGAAGGCGGGCCCGCCCAGTCGGATACGCAGTATTTT.

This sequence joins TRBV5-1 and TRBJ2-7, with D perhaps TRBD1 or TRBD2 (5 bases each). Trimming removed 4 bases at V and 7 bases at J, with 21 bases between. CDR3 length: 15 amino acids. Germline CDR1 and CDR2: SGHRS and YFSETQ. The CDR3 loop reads CASSPRDRRLGEQYF. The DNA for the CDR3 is TGCGCCAGCAGCCCCCGGGACCGACGCCTTGGGGAGCAGTACTTC.

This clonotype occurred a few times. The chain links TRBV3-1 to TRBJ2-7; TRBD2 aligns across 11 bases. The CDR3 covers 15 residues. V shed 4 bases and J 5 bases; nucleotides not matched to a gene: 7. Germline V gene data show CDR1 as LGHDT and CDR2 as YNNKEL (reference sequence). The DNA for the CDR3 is TGTGCCAGCAGCCCATTAGCGGGAGGGGCGGACGAGCAGTACTTC. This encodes CASSPLAGGADEQYF.

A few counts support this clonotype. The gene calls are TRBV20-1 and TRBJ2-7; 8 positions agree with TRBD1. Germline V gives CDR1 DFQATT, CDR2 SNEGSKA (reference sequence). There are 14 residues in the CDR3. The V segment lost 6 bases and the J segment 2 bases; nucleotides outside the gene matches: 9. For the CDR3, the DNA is TGCAGTGCCCCCAGGACAGGGATCCCCTACGAGCAGTACTTC. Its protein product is CSAPRTGIPYEQYF.

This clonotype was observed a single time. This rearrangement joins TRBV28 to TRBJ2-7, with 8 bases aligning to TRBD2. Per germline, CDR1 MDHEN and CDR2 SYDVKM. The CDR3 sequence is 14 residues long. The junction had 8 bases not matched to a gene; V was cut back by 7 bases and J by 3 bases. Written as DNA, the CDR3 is TGTGCCAGCAATCCTCAGGGGACTAGCTACGAGCAGTACTTC. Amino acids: CASNPQGTSYEQYF.